This TCR beta chain was identified in a study of cytomegalovirus exposure and HLA in healthy donors. The V segment lost 0 bases and the J segment 1 base; nucleotides outside the gene matches: 7. Germline-derived CDR1 and CDR2 are SGDLS and YYNGEE. This CDR3 spans 17 amino acids. PCR amplification relied on 60 Vbeta primers (plus 13 Jbeta primers). Repertoires were generated with immunoSEQ multiplex PCR, while TCRdb's copy carries only in-frame clones and drops some. The sample lists about 130,000 clones, about 80% occurring once. V and J are TRBV9 and TRBJ1-2; 9 bases align to TRBD1. The sequence was collected from a man between 35 and 55 years old in good health and CMV-seronegative. Sequencing was done on a sample of PBMCs. The CDR3 loop is CASSVVVGDRVNYGYTF. For the CDR3, the DNA is TGTGCCAGCAGCGTAGTCGTTGGGGACAGGGTTAACTATGGCTACACCTTC.